Listed here are 10 T cell receptor beta chains from one sample, sequenced in a study of blood T cells in healthy people across ages. Next came a second PCR, run for about 6 to 11 cycles, which used a sample-barcoded 5' primer along with a J-beta primer mix. MiXCR, applied by TCRdb to the 5' RACE reads, yields one record per CDR3 protein. The sample carries 550,000 to 650,000 distinct CDR3 sequences, 27% recorded once. These data were likewise used in another study, on T cells of mothers and their children.

Material for sequencing was blood. These receptors originate from a boy between 2 and 10 years old in good health.

This clonotype was found a few times. The rearrangement uses TRBV10-3 and TRBJ1-1; TRBD1 might be the D (6 bases). CDR1 is ENHRY, CDR2 SYGVKD, per germline. Deletions cut 7 bases from V and 0 bases from J, with 12 bases between. The CDR3 is 14 residues long. The CDR3: CAIKGGTVNTEAFF. CDR3 DNA: TGTGCCATCAAGGGGGGGACGGTGAACACTGAAGCTTTCTTT.

This clonotype has just a few counts. The chain employs TRBV29-1 and TRBJ1-5, with 7 bases identical to TRBD1. This CDR3 comprises 13 residues. Germline loops: CDR1 SQVTM, CDR2 ANQGSEA. V lost 5 bases to trimming and J lost 5 bases; unmatched junction nucleotides: 6. The CDR3 sequence: CSVSGGSYQPQHF. Written as DNA, the CDR3 is TGCAGCGTTTCAGGGGGAAGTTATCAGCCCCAGCATTTT.

This chain connects TRBV6-2 or TRBV6-3 to TRBJ2-7, with D possibly being TRBD1 or TRBD2 (5 bases each). The CDR3 runs to 17 residues. The germline V and J ends were trimmed by 0 bases and 3 bases, with 18 bases remaining between them. Germline V lookup: CDR1 MNHEY, CDR2 SVGEGT. This chain's CDR3 is CASSYSGRSGGVYEQYF. Written as DNA, the CDR3 is TGTGCCAGCAGTTACTCGGGTCGGAGTGGGGGAGTCTACGAGCAGTACTTC.

V gene TRBV4-3 combines with J gene TRBJ1-1; TRBD1 might be the D (5 bases). Trimming pared 6 bases from V and 0 bases from J, leaving 17 bases between. The CDR3 spans 16 residues. Germline V gene sequence: CDR1 LGHNA, CDR2 YSLEER. The CDR3, as DNA: TGCGCCAGCAGAACCACCGCAGGGCTAATGAACACTGAAGCTTTCTTT. Its translation is CASRTTAGLMNTEAFF.

This clonotype was counted a few times. The chain joins TRBV5-1 to TRBJ2-5; D is ambiguous. The germline gives CDR1 SGHRS, CDR2 YFSETQ. The CDR3 contains 13 residues. With 0 bases removed from V and 6 bases from J, the gap between germline ends came to 9 bases. The CDR3 loop is CASSLGSIQTQYF. The CDR3 nucleotides read TGCGCCAGCAGCTTGGGATCCATCCAGACCCAGTACTTC.

There are a few counts of this clonotype. The J gene is TRBJ2-1, the V gene TRBV15, with 9 bases fitting TRBD2. This CDR3 region has 19 residues. V lost 0 bases to trimming and J lost 0 bases; unmatched junction nucleotides: 9. Germline CDR1 reads LNHNV; CDR2 reads YYDKDF (reference sequence). Here the CDR3 DNA reads TGTGCCACCAGCAGAGAAGAAGCGGGGGGCTTTAGCTCCTACAATGAGCAGTTCTTC. It codes for CATSREEAGGFSSYNEQFF.

V usage is TRBV7-9 and J usage is TRBJ1-1, with D perhaps matching TRBD1 (6 bases). Germline V gives CDR1 SEHNR, CDR2 FQNEAQ (reference sequence). V shed 3 bases and J shed 1 base, with 9 bases lying between them. There are 14 residues in the CDR3. The CDR3 protein is CASSLTGPNTEAFF. For the CDR3, the DNA is TGTGCCAGCAGCTTGACAGGACCGAACACTGAAGCTTTCTTT.

This chain links TRBV7-9 with TRBJ2-5; D may be TRBD1 or TRBD2 (5 bases each). CDR1 is SEHNR, CDR2 FQNEAQ, per germline (reference sequence). V shed 5 bases and J shed 3 bases, with 13 bases lying between them. The length of the CDR3 is 14 residues. The CDR3 here is CASSNRDAKETQYF. The CDR3 DNA is TGTGCCAGCAGCAACCGGGACGCGAAAGAGACCCAGTACTTC.

The rearrangement links TRBV27 to TRBJ2-7; the match to TRBD2 covers 11 bases. V was pared by 2 bases and J by 5 bases, with 8 bases of the junction left unmatched. Germline V gene data show CDR1 as MNHEY and CDR2 as SMNVEV (reference sequence). The CDR3 consists of 16 residues. The CDR3 loop is CASSLLLAGGTHEQYF. CDR3 bases: TGTGCCAGCAGTTTACTGCTAGCGGGGGGTACCCACGAGCAGTACTTC.

V usage is TRBV5-1 and J usage is TRBJ2-5; D might be TRBD2 (5 bases). V was trimmed by 2 bases and J by 4 bases, leaving 15 bases between them. CDR1 SGHRS and CDR2 YFSETQ come from the germline V gene. The CDR3 covers 15 residues. CDR3 DNA: TGCGCCAGCAGCTTTAATCGACTGGCGGGAGAGACCCAGTACTTC. This sequence encodes CASSFNRLAGETQYF.